One sample yielded the 24 T cell receptor beta chains listed below, sequenced in a study of control samples from healthy donors and cancer patients. This table comes from immunoSEQ multiplex PCR, and its TCRdb copy is limited to in-frame clones, with some not included. The sample consists of approximately 140,000 clones, 90% to 95% of them appearing once. Sequences were obtained from blood. The source of these receptors is a man between 35 and 55 years old in good health.

V gene TRBV11-2 combines with J gene TRBJ2-1; D gene uncertain. The CDR3 extends over 13 amino acids. The V end was cut by 6 bases, the J end by 7 bases, with 13 bases between. CDR1 and CDR2 (germline): SGHAT, FQNNGV. DNA of the CDR3: TGTGCCAGCAGGTCACCCTTAAGGAATGAGCAGTTCTTC. Translation: CASRSPLRNEQFF.

This chain connects TRBV30 to TRBJ1-3; D is uncertain. The CDR3 sequence is 12 residues long. The V end lost 0 bases, the J end lost 2 bases, and 2 bases lay between the germline ends. Germline V gives CDR1 GTSNPN, CDR2 SVGIG (reference sequence). DNA of the CDR3: TGTGCCTGGAGTGTAGCTGGAAACACCATATATTTT. Amino acids: CAWSVAGNTIYF.

On this clone itself: Additional DNA sequences in this sample encode the identical CDR3. This chain links TRBV15 with TRBJ1-1; tentative D call: TRBD1 (6 bases). The length of the CDR3 is 14 residues. V was pared by 5 bases and J by 1 base, with 11 bases between. From germline, CDR1 is LNHNV and CDR2 YYDKDF (reference sequence). The CDR3 sequence: CATSLQGENTEAFF. Written as DNA, the CDR3 is TGTGCCACCAGCTTACAGGGTGAGAACACTGAAGCTTTCTTT.

The V call is TRBV9, the J call TRBJ1-4; D perhaps matches TRBD1 (6 bases). Germline values: CDR1 SGDLS, CDR2 YYNGEE. CDR3 length: 14 residues. Trimming removed 1 base from V and 7 bases from J, with 11 bases in between. This chain's CDR3 is CASSVRQTGEKLFF. CDR3 DNA sequence: TGTGCCAGCAGCGTAAGACAGACAGGTGAAAAACTGTTTTTT.

V and J are TRBV28 and TRBJ2-1; 11 bases map to TRBD2. J gave up 6 bases and V 8 bases, and 15 bases lay outside the gene matches. Germline CDR1 MDHEN, CDR2 SYDVKM. The CDR3 has 17 residues. The CDR3 DNA reads TGTGCCAGCGTGCTGACTAGCGGGATCCCGCGAATCAATGAGCAGTTCTTC. Its translation: CASVLTSGIPRINEQFF.

This clone appeared a single time. The genes are TRBV6-2 or TRBV6-3 and TRBJ2-2; 9 positions match TRBD2. Trimming at V came to 4 bases and at J to 8 bases, leaving 8 bases not matched to a gene. The CDR3 spans 15 residues. CDR1 MNHEY and CDR2 SVGEGT come from the germline V gene. CDR3 in amino acids: CASSSAGTSSGELFF. In nucleotides, the CDR3 is TGTGCCAGCAGTTCAGCCGGGACTAGCTCTGGGGAGCTGTTTTTT.

This clone appeared a single time. The gene calls are TRBV6-6 and TRBJ1-3; D is unresolved. Germline assignment: CDR1 MNHNY and CDR2 SVGAGI (reference sequence). The CDR3 consists of 14 residues. V shed 8 bases and J shed 0 bases, with 11 bases lying between them. CDR3 nucleotide sequence: TGTGCCAGCTCCTACAAGAACTCTGGAAACACCATATATTTT. Translated: CASSYKNSGNTIYF.

The genes are TRBV29-1 and TRBJ2-7; 10 bases agree with TRBD1. J lost 5 bases, V lost 5 bases, and 3 bases had no gene match. CDR1 is SQVTM and CDR2 is ANQGSEA in the germline V gene. The CDR3 is 12 amino acids. The CDR3 is CSVRDRGDEQYF. The CDR3 DNA sequence: TGCAGCGTTAGGGACAGGGGCGACGAGCAGTACTTC.

This clone has a single count. The J gene is TRBJ1-5, the V gene TRBV28; D remains ambiguous. Germline V gives CDR1 MDHEN, CDR2 SYDVKM. V was shortened by 2 bases and J by 3 bases, with 8 bases between the two germline ends. This CDR3 region has 14 residues. This chain's CDR3 is CASSLDGNNQPQHF. CDR3 nucleotides: TGTGCCAGCAGTTTAGACGGGAACAATCAGCCCCAGCATTTT.

This chain links TRBV10-3 with TRBJ2-1; 10 bases agree with TRBD1. CDR3 length: 16 amino acids. CDR1 and CDR2 (germline): ENHRY, SYGVKD. V lost 2 bases, J lost 6 bases, and 7 bases stayed unmatched. CDR3 region: CAISERTGGKSNEQFF. The CDR3 bases are TGTGCCATCAGTGAGAGGACAGGGGGAAAGAGCAATGAGCAGTTCTTC.

The gene calls are TRBV25-1 and TRBJ1-1; weak D call: TRBD1 (6 bases). The CDR3 consists of 14 residues. Looked up from germline, CDR1 is MGHDK and CDR2 is SYGVNS. The V gene lost 0 bases and the J gene lost 6 bases, with 11 bases spanning the gap. CDR3 in DNA: TGTGCCAGCAGTGAATATCGGGGGCTGGCTGAAGCTTTCTTT. Translating gives CASSEYRGLAEAFF. The variable domain in full, with the rest retrieved from reference TRBV25-1 and TRBJ1-1, is EADIYQTPRYLVIGTGKKITLECSQTMGHDKMYWYQQDPGMELHLIHYSYGVNSTEKGDLSSESTVSRIRTEHFPLTLESARPSHTSQYLCASSEYRGLAEAFFGQGTRLTVV.

The gene calls are TRBV5-6 and TRBJ2-2; no reliable D call. Germline lookup yields CDR1 SGHDT and CDR2 YYEEEE. The length of the CDR3 is 14 residues. The germline V and J ends were trimmed by 1 base and 4 bases, with 8 bases remaining between them. In DNA, the CDR3 is TGTGCCAGCAGCTTGTTGGTGGGCACCGGGGAGCTGTTTTTT. Protein: CASSLLVGTGELFF.

This clone was observed a single time. This sequence joins TRBV7-8 and TRBJ1-1; 7 nucleotides align to TRBD1. The CDR3 contains 14 residues. The junction had 6 bases not matched to a gene; V was cut back by 5 bases and J by 3 bases. CDR1 is SGHVS and CDR2 is FQNEAQ in the germline V gene. The CDR3 protein is CASSADRMDTEAFF. As DNA, the CDR3 is TGTGCCAGCAGCGCGGACAGGATGGACACTGAAGCTTTCTTT. The full variable domain, completed using reference TRBV7-8 and TRBJ1-1, is GAGVSQSPRYKVAKRGQDVALRCDPISGHVSLFWYQQALGQGPEFLTYFQNEAQLDKSGLPSDRFFAERPEGSVSTLKIQRTQQEDSAVYLCASSADRMDTEAFFGQGTRLTVV.

CDR3 nucleotides: TGTGCCAGCAGTTACTATCACAGGGGAGATCAGCCCCAGCATTTT. Protein sequence: CASSYYHRGDQPQHF. The chain has TRBV6-6 and TRBJ1-5; the match to TRBD1 covers 7 bases. The J segment lost 5 bases and the V segment lost 1 base, leaving 5 bases of the junction unmatched. Germline lookup yields CDR1 MNHNY and CDR2 SVGAGI (reference sequence). CDR3 size: 15 residues.

This chain joins TRBV6-6 and TRBJ2-1, with D possibly being TRBD1 (5 bases). Germline V gene lookup returns CDR1 MNHNY and CDR2 SVGAGI (reference sequence). The CDR3 loop spans 15 amino acids. V was trimmed by 2 bases and J by 0 bases, leaving 8 bases between them. The CDR3 reads CASSYQGTSYNEQFF. The CDR3 DNA reads TGTGCCAGCAGTTACCAGGGCACCTCCTACAATGAGCAGTTCTTC.

V gene TRBV5-1 combines with J gene TRBJ2-1, with D possibly matching TRBD2 (6 bases). The CDR3 is made up of 16 amino acids. From germline, CDR1 is SGHRS and CDR2 YFSETQ. Trimming left V 0 bases short and J 7 bases short, with 17 bases between. The CDR3 sequence is CASSLVLAEAGNEQFF. The CDR3 DNA reads as TGCGCCAGCAGCTTGGTCTTAGCGGAGGCGGGTAATGAGCAGTTCTTC.

V gene TRBV27 combines with J gene TRBJ1-2; D perhaps matches TRBD1 (5 bases). Trimming cost V 4 bases and J 4 bases, with 10 bases left between them. The germline CDR1 and CDR2 sequences are MNHEY and SMNVEV (reference sequence). The CDR3 is 13 amino acids. The CDR3 DNA reads as TGTGCCAGCAGTTGGGGGGGTGGCTATGGCTACACCTTC. Its protein product is CASSWGGGYGYTF.

This chain connects TRBV7-9 to TRBJ2-2; D gene ambiguous. V shed 1 base and J shed 7 bases, with 7 bases lying between them. The CDR3 totals 13 residues. The germline CDR1 and CDR2 sequences are SEHNR and FQNEAQ (reference sequence). Written as DNA, the CDR3 is TGTGCCAGCAGCTTAGGTCCCGGCGGGGAGCTGTTTTTT. Translating it yields CASSLGPGGELFF. Full variable domain (missing parts from reference TRBV7-9 and TRBJ2-2): DTGVSQNPRHKITKRGQNVTFRCDPISEHNRLYWYRQTLGQGPEFLTYFQNEAQLEKSRLLSDRFSAERPKGSFSTLEIQRTEQGDSAMYLCASSLGPGGELFFGEGSRLTVL.

In its sample, this clone was seen once. The CDR3, as DNA: TGTGCCAGCAGCTCACAAGAGACCCAGTACTTC. Its translation: CASSSQETQYF. The rearrangement uses TRBV5-6 and TRBJ2-5; D not resolved. Between the trimmed V and J ends, which lost 3 bases and 2 bases, there was a span of 2 bases. In germline, CDR1 is SGHDT, CDR2 YYEEEE. The CDR3 is 11 residues long.

The V and J genes are TRBV11-2 and TRBJ2-6; no clear D gene. Germline CDR1 and CDR2: SGHAT and FQNNGV. Trimming shortened V by 5 bases and J by 4 bases, and 12 bases separated the two germline ends. The CDR3 contains 15 residues. CDR3 bases: TGTGCCAGCAGCGTGGGTACACCCGGGGCCAACGTCCTGACTTTC. Amino acids: CASSVGTPGANVLTF.

This chain uses TRBV7-2 with TRBJ2-7; D is possibly TRBD1 (5 bases). The V end lost 3 bases, the J end lost 1 base, and 13 bases lay between the germline ends. Germline-derived CDR1 and CDR2 are SGHTA and FQGNSA. CDR3 length equals 15 residues. DNA of the CDR3: TGTGCCAGCAGCTTTTTCCCAGGGTTATCCTACGAGCAGTACTTC. Its protein is CASSFFPGLSYEQYF.

V is TRBV28 and J is TRBJ1-1; TRBD1 agrees at 7 bases. Germline values: CDR1 MDHEN, CDR2 SYDVKM. V lost 6 bases to trimming and J lost 4 bases; unmatched junction nucleotides: 11. CDR3 length: 15 amino acids. This CDR3 reads CASRVRGNSVTEAFF. CDR3 coding DNA: TGTGCCAGCAGGGTCAGGGGGAATTCGGTCACTGAAGCTTTCTTT.

This clone was seen once. The V gene is TRBV6-1, the J gene TRBJ2-7, with TRBD1 matching over 7 bases. The CDR3 runs to 14 residues. Germline lookup yields CDR1 MNHNS and CDR2 SASEGT. Trimming at V came to 2 bases and at J to 4 bases, leaving 5 bases not matched to a gene. The CDR3 sequence is CASSEWDRVYEQYF. CDR3 in DNA: TGTGCCAGCAGTGAATGGGACAGAGTATACGAGCAGTACTTC.

V is TRBV14 and J is TRBJ2-1; 8 bases agree with TRBD1. CDR1 SGHDN and CDR2 FVKESK come from the germline V gene. The CDR3 runs to 15 residues. V was clipped by 7 bases and J by 5 bases; unmatched bases: 10. In DNA form, the CDR3 reads TGTGCCAGCACCCCCCCCGGGACAGGAGACAATGAGCAGTTCTTC. Translated: CASTPPGTGDNEQFF.